Each of the 10 T cell receptor beta chains below was sequenced from the same sample in a study of T cell responses to AZD1222 COVID-19 vaccine. Sequenced by immunoSEQ multiplex PCR; TCRdb stores in-frame clones only, minus some. The data show about 180,000 clones, 88% seen once. The starting material was peripheral blood, obtained 28 days after the second AZD1222 dose. Receptors originate from an adult who received the AZD1222 COVID-19 vaccine.

The genes are TRBV5-4 and TRBJ1-1; D might be TRBD1 (6 bases). Between the trimmed V and J ends, which lost 4 bases and 0 bases, there was a span of 16 bases. The CDR3 loop spans 16 amino acids. The V gene's germline CDR1 is SGHNT and CDR2 YYREEE (reference sequence). The DNA of the CDR3 is TGTGCCAGCAGCCCCAGGGGAGGGTCCATGAACACTGAAGCTTTCTTT. Its translation: CASSPRGGSMNTEAFF.

This chain joins TRBV5-1 and TRBJ1-2; no reliable D call. The CDR3 is 13 amino acids. CDR1 is SGHRS, CDR2 YFSETQ, per germline. The V and J ends lost 7 bases and 5 bases respectively, with 15 bases between them. The CDR3 sequence: CASSPVWQYGYTF. The CDR3 DNA follows: TGCGCCAGCTCCCCGGTATGGCAATATGGCTACACCTTC.

CDR3 nucleotide sequence: TGTGCCAGCAGCCAAGAAGTGATGGGAAACCTCGCGGAAAAACTGTTTTTT. Translation: CASSQEVMGNLAEKLFF. The V gene is TRBV4-2, the J gene TRBJ1-4; no clear D. The ends were cut back, 0 bases at V and 8 bases at J, with 19 bases in the middle. Germline CDR1 reads LGHNA; CDR2 reads YNFKEQ. The CDR3 runs 17 residues.

This chain joins TRBV7-8 and TRBJ1-5; 9 bases are a match to TRBD1. CDR3 length: 14 amino acids. Looked up from germline, CDR1 is SGHVS and CDR2 is FQNEAQ. V lost 5 bases and J lost 7; bases outside the gene matches: 6. CDR3 coding DNA: TGTGCCAGCAGCCGACAGGGGGGAGGGCAGCCCCAGCATTTT. Encoded protein: CASSRQGGGQPQHF. Drawing the rest from reference TRBV7-8 and TRBJ1-5, the complete variable domain is GAGVSQSPRYKVAKRGQDVALRCDPISGHVSLFWYQQALGQGPEFLTYFQNEAQLDKSGLPSDRFFAERPEGSVSTLKIQRTQQEDSAVYLCASSRQGGGQPQHFGDGTRLSIL.

The rearrangement joins TRBV19 to TRBJ1-4; D gene ambiguous. V was cut by 1 base and J by 5 bases, with 11 bases left in between. Per the germline V gene, CDR1 is LNHDA and CDR2 is SQIVND (reference sequence). The CDR3 has 15 amino acids. Here the CDR3 reads CASSIGRGVNEKLFF. CDR3 coding DNA: TGTGCCAGTAGTATAGGGCGGGGAGTGAATGAAAAACTGTTTTTT.

The rearrangement joins TRBV29-1 to TRBJ2-3; D is perhaps TRBD1 or TRBD2 (5 bases each). Germline V gives CDR1 SQVTM, CDR2 ANQGSEA. The V end lost 5 bases, the J end lost 2 bases, and 23 bases lay between the germline ends. The CDR3 covers 17 residues. CDR3 in amino acids: CSVIGFKRGSNTDTQYF. CDR3 nucleotide sequence: TGCAGCGTTATCGGGTTCAAACGGGGCAGCAACACAGATACGCAGTATTTT.

The V and J genes are TRBV7-9 and TRBJ2-2, with TRBD2 as a possible D gene (5 bases). Deletions cut 2 bases from V and 9 bases from J, with 10 bases between. In germline, CDR1 is SEHNR, CDR2 FQNEAQ (reference sequence). This CDR3 region has 13 residues. The CDR3 loop reads CASSLTKDWELFF. CDR3 nucleotides: TGTGCCAGCAGCTTAACCAAGGACTGGGAGCTGTTTTTT.

This clone was recorded only once. The gene calls are TRBV19 and TRBJ1-2; D remains unclear. CDR3 length: 16 residues. The germline CDR1 and CDR2 sequences are LNHDA and SQIVND (reference sequence). Trimming removed 5 bases from V and 8 bases from J, with 24 bases in between. CDR3 protein: CASSWIPVGSVNGYTF. The CDR3 DNA is TGTGCCAGTAGTTGGATTCCGGTAGGATCGGTAAACGGCTACACCTTC.

This chain connects TRBV28 to TRBJ1-2; D perhaps matches TRBD1 (5 bases). This CDR3 has 14 amino acids. CDR1 and CDR2 from the germline V gene are MDHEN and SYDVKM. Trimming stripped 5 bases from V and 4 bases from J, with 14 bases between. The CDR3 DNA reads as TGTGCCAGCAGTCTCCGACCAGGGATCTATGGCTACACCTTC. It encodes CASSLRPGIYGYTF.

This chain links TRBV2 with TRBJ2-7, with D uncertain. Germline V gene sequence: CDR1 SNHLY, CDR2 FYNNEI. The V gene lost 3 bases and the J gene lost 3 bases, with 6 bases spanning the gap. This CDR3 is 12 amino acids long. CDR3 amino acids: CASSEFLYEQYF. DNA for the CDR3: TGTGCCAGCAGTGAGTTCCTCTACGAGCAGTACTTC.